A single sample gave rise to the 25 T cell receptor beta chains below, sequenced in a study of T-cell reconstitution after alpha-beta-depleted transplantation in children. It was with unique molecular identifiers that the TCRbeta library was prepared. TCRdb reprocessed the PCR reads via MiXCR and lists one record per CDR3 protein. Seen here are approximately 350,000 distinct CDR3 sequences, 10% to 15% observed once, and the top ten hold roughly 4.5%. The sequencing here drew on PBMCs, taken from the stem cell graft. The receptors were sampled from a human donor who donated a stem cell graft to a child with Fanconi anemia.

In this sample, this clonotype turned up a few times. V gene TRBV5-1 combines with J gene TRBJ2-3; no definite D call. Germline V CDR1 and CDR2: SGHRS, YFSETQ. Trimming took off 2 bases at V and 2 bases at J, with 12 bases between the two ends. The CDR3 contains 15 residues. The CDR3 reads CASSLSRPATDTQYF. The CDR3 DNA follows: TGCGCCAGCAGCTTAAGCAGACCAGCCACAGATACGCAGTATTTT.

This clonotype was seen repeatedly, ten times or more. The rearrangement joins TRBV5-1 to TRBJ2-7; TRBD1 agrees at 8 bases. The CDR3 contains 17 residues. Trimming at V came to 4 bases and at J to 2 bases, leaving 14 bases not matched to a gene. The germline V gene encodes CDR1 SGHRS and CDR2 YFSETQ. The CDR3 region is CASSVLIGAGGAYEQYF. Here the CDR3 DNA reads TGCGCCAGCAGCGTATTAATCGGAGCAGGGGGCGCCTACGAGCAGTACTTC.

The chain joins TRBV5-1 to TRBJ1-2; D remains ambiguous. This CDR3 has 16 residues. Germline lookup yields CDR1 SGHRS and CDR2 YFSETQ. Trimming stripped 0 bases from V and 0 bases from J, with 12 bases between. This CDR3 reads CASSLGPQNPNYGYTF. The CDR3 nucleotides read TGCGCCAGCAGCTTGGGTCCACAGAACCCTAACTATGGCTACACCTTC.

This clonotype was detected a few times. This chain uses TRBV12-3 or TRBV12-4 with TRBJ2-3, with unresolved D. Deletions cut 4 bases from V and 7 bases from J, with 12 bases between. The CDR3 extends over 13 amino acids. The CDR3 DNA reads TGTGCCAGCAGTTGGGATGGTCCCAATACGCAGTATTTT. This codes for CASSWDGPNTQYF.

This clonotype appeared many times. The chain joins TRBV15 to TRBJ2-3; 7 bases fit TRBD1. Germline V gene data show CDR1 as LNHNV and CDR2 as YYDKDF (reference sequence). This CDR3 has 14 residues. The J segment lost 2 bases and the V segment lost 8 bases, leaving 7 bases of the junction unmatched. CDR3 amino acids: CATGTADHTDTQYF. The CDR3 DNA is TGTGCCACCGGGACAGCGGACCACACAGATACGCAGTATTTT.

The rearrangement uses TRBV11-2 and TRBJ1-5; D perhaps matches TRBD1 (5 bases). CDR1 is SGHAT, CDR2 FQNNGV, per germline. Trimming pared 2 bases from V and 1 base from J, leaving 9 bases between. CDR3 size: 15 residues. The CDR3 nucleotides are TGTGCCAGCAGCTTAATAGCAGGGAGCAATCAGCCCCAGCATTTT. It encodes CASSLIAGSNQPQHF.

V and J are TRBV20-1 and TRBJ2-2; 7 bases agree with TRBD2. The trim removed 1 base at V and 7 bases at J, leaving 9 bases unmatched. The germline V gene has CDR1 DFQATT and CDR2 SNEGSKA (reference sequence). This CDR3 spans 15 amino acids. The CDR3 spells CSARGVRGEHGELFF. The DNA of the CDR3 is TGCAGTGCTAGAGGTGTCCGGGGGGAGCACGGGGAGCTGTTTTTT.

This clonotype was recorded only once. The chain joins TRBV12-3 or TRBV12-4 to TRBJ1-1, with TRBD1 as a possible D gene (5 bases). Trimming pared 5 bases from V and 13 bases from J, leaving 26 bases between. The CDR3 covers 15 residues. DNA for the CDR3: TGTGCCAGCAGTCCCCAGGAGTACGGGGCCGACTCTGATTTCTTT. Translated: CASSPQEYGADSDFF.

This sequence joins TRBV20-1 and TRBJ1-1, with TRBD1 as a possible D gene (5 bases). Germline V lookup: CDR1 DFQATT, CDR2 SNEGSKA (reference sequence). Deletions cut 4 bases from V and 5 bases from J, with 8 bases between. CDR3 length: 11 amino acids. The CDR3 is CSAIGGTEAFF. DNA of the CDR3: TGCAGTGCTATCGGGGGAACTGAAGCTTTCTTT.

This chain joins TRBV6-4 and TRBJ2-2; the match to TRBD2 covers 9 bases. The V gene's germline CDR1 is MRHNA and CDR2 SNTAGT. V dropped 8 bases and J dropped 6; count of bases not matched to a gene: 7. This CDR3 comprises 14 residues. DNA of the CDR3: TGTGCCAGCCCCCGGCGGGGGGGCCCCGGGGAGCTGTTTTTT. Translated, it gives CASPRRGGPGELFF.

The chain couples TRBV3-1 to TRBJ2-4, with TRBD2 matching over 7 bases. This CDR3 is built from 14 residues. Germline CDR1 is LGHDT and CDR2 is YNNKEL (reference sequence). Losses at the gene ends were 4 bases for V and 8 bases for J; bases not matched to a gene: 8. This CDR3 is CASSRSGSPDIQYF. The CDR3 coding sequence is TGTGCCAGCAGCCGTAGCGGGTCTCCGGACATTCAGTACTTC.

V gene TRBV24-1 combines with J gene TRBJ2-3, with D possibly matching TRBD2 (6 bases). There are 16 residues in the CDR3. From germline, CDR1 is KGHDR and CDR2 SFDVKD. V gave up 1 base and J gave up 3 bases, with 13 bases separating them. The CDR3 sequence: CATSDFGGMGTDTQYF. CDR3 nucleotide sequence: TGTGCCACCAGTGATTTCGGCGGGATGGGAACAGATACGCAGTATTTT.

This clonotype was seen a single time. The chain combines TRBV7-2 with TRBJ2-5, with TRBD2 identical over 7 bases. Losses at the gene ends were 0 bases for V and 5 bases for J; bases not matched to a gene: 9. CDR1 is SGHTA, CDR2 FQGNSA, per germline. The CDR3 consists of 16 residues. The CDR3 DNA reads as TGTGCCAGCAGCTTAGCGCTTCTGGGAGGGTTGGAGACCCAGTACTTC. This gives the protein CASSLALLGGLETQYF.

This clonotype was counted a few times. This chain uses TRBV25-1 with TRBJ2-1, with a possible D match to TRBD2 (5 bases). This CDR3 has 15 amino acids. CDR1 and CDR2 (germline): MGHDK, SYGVNS. V lost 1 base and J 5 bases, leaving 12 bases between the germline ends. The CDR3 region is CASSEWVGENNEQFF. The CDR3 nucleotides read TGTGCCAGCAGTGAATGGGTTGGGGAGAACAATGAGCAGTTCTTC.

The rearrangement joins TRBV3-1 to TRBJ1-2, with D possibly matching TRBD1 (5 bases). With 3 bases removed from V and 2 bases from J, the gap between germline ends came to 13 bases. From germline, CDR1 is LGHDT and CDR2 YNNKEL (reference sequence). The CDR3 is 15 amino acids. CDR3 loop: CASSHPTSGNYGYTF. In DNA, the CDR3 is TGTGCCAGCAGCCACCCTACTTCAGGGAACTATGGCTACACCTTC.

Only a few counts were recorded for this clonotype. The J gene is TRBJ1-2, the V gene TRBV9; no definite D call. The CDR3 is 17 amino acids. Germline V gene lookup returns CDR1 SGDLS and CDR2 YYNGEE. The V end lost 0 bases, the J end lost 0 bases, and 15 bases lay between the germline ends. CDR3 loop: CASSVATDPKANYGYTF. CDR3 sequence (DNA): TGTGCCAGCAGCGTAGCTACGGACCCTAAAGCTAACTATGGCTACACCTTC. The full variable domain, with the rest looked up from reference TRBV9 and TRBJ1-2, is DSGVTQTPKHLITATGQRVTLRCSPRSGDLSVYWYQQSLDQGLQFLIQYYNGEERAKGNILERFSAQQFPDLHSELNLSSLELGDSALYFCASSVATDPKANYGYTFGSGTRLTVV.

This clonotype was counted ten times or more. This sequence joins TRBV5-1 and TRBJ1-1; weak D call: TRBD1 (6 bases). V lost 1 base and J 8 bases, leaving 12 bases between the germline ends. Germline loops: CDR1 SGHRS, CDR2 YFSETQ. CDR3 length: 13 residues. As DNA, the CDR3 is TGCGCCAGCAGCTTGCATTCCGACAGGGAAGCTTTCTTT. It encodes CASSLHSDREAFF.

The V gene is TRBV29-1, the J gene TRBJ2-3; D not resolved. The CDR3 sequence is 12 residues long. V was cut by 4 bases and J by 4 bases, with 9 bases left in between. Germline V CDR1 and CDR2: SQVTM, ANQGSEA. The CDR3 DNA is TGCAGCGTTGGATATAGGGCAGATACGCAGTATTTT. Translated: CSVGYRADTQYF.

This clonotype was detected many times. V gene TRBV7-9 combines with J gene TRBJ2-3; TRBD1 might be the D (5 bases). Trimming took off 4 bases at V and 2 bases at J, with 13 bases between the two ends. Germline loops: CDR1 SEHNR, CDR2 FQNEAQ (reference sequence). This CDR3 spans 15 amino acids. CDR3 in amino acids: CASSSLTAFTDTQYF. CDR3 nucleotides: TGTGCCAGCAGCTCGCTGACAGCCTTCACAGATACGCAGTATTTT.

This clonotype was recorded many times. J is TRBJ2-5 and V is TRBV29-1; 7 bases are shared with TRBD1. V trimming: 2 bases; J trimming: 4 bases; junction bases outside the gene matches: 4. The CDR3 has 13 amino acids. Looked up from germline, CDR1 is SQVTM and CDR2 is ANQGSEA. The CDR3 sequence is CSVERQGRETQYF. The CDR3 nucleotides read TGCAGCGTTGAAAGACAGGGTCGAGAGACCCAGTACTTC.

The genes are TRBV5-1 and TRBJ2-5, with TRBD2 matching over 8 bases. V trimming: 6 bases; J trimming: 5 bases; junction bases outside the gene matches: 9. Germline V lookup: CDR1 SGHRS, CDR2 YFSETQ. The CDR3 covers 14 residues. The CDR3 loop is CASTWVGRDETQYF. The DNA of the CDR3 is TGCGCCAGCACCTGGGTCGGGAGGGACGAGACCCAGTACTTC.

In its sample, this clonotype was seen many times. CDR3 sequence: CASSYDAFAGRAEAFF. The CDR3 DNA reads as TGTGCCAGCAGTTACGACGCCTTTGCAGGGCGGGCTGAAGCTTTCTTT. This chain joins TRBV6-5 and TRBJ1-1, with TRBD1 as a possible D gene (5 bases). Germline assignment: CDR1 MNHEY and CDR2 SVGAGI. The CDR3 is 16 residues long. The V end lost 2 bases, the J end lost 6 bases, and 19 bases lay between the germline ends.

This clonotype was picked up many times. The chain couples TRBV5-1 to TRBJ2-2; D gene unclear. The germline V gene encodes CDR1 SGHRS and CDR2 YFSETQ. The CDR3 spans 14 residues. Between the trimmed V and J ends, which lost 0 bases and 6 bases, there was a span of 9 bases. The CDR3 reads CASSLDGPAGELFF. The CDR3 bases are TGCGCCAGCAGCTTGGACGGCCCCGCCGGGGAGCTGTTTTTT. Drawing the rest from reference TRBV5-1 and TRBJ2-2, the complete variable domain is KAGVTQTPRYLIKTRGQQVTLSCSPISGHRSVSWYQQTPGQGLQFLFEYFSETQRNKGNFPGRFSGRQFSNSRSEMNVSTLELGDSALYLCASSLDGPAGELFFGEGSRLTVL.

This sequence joins TRBV18 and TRBJ2-3, with D possibly being TRBD2 (6 bases). V was trimmed by 6 bases and J by 0 bases, leaving 19 bases between them. The length of the CDR3 is 17 residues. Per the germline V gene, CDR1 is KGHSH and CDR2 is LQKENI. The DNA of the CDR3 is TGTGCCAGCTCCCTAACCCCGGGCGGGGCTAGCACAGATACGCAGTATTTT. Its protein is CASSLTPGGASTDTQYF.

V and J are TRBV20-1 and TRBJ2-3; D unclear. V was shortened by 5 bases and J by 5 bases, with 8 bases between the two germline ends. CDR3 size: 11 residues. Looked up from germline, CDR1 is DFQATT and CDR2 is SNEGSKA (reference sequence). The CDR3: CSAEPGDTQYF. In DNA, the CDR3 is TGCAGTGCTGAACCAGGAGATACGCAGTATTTT.